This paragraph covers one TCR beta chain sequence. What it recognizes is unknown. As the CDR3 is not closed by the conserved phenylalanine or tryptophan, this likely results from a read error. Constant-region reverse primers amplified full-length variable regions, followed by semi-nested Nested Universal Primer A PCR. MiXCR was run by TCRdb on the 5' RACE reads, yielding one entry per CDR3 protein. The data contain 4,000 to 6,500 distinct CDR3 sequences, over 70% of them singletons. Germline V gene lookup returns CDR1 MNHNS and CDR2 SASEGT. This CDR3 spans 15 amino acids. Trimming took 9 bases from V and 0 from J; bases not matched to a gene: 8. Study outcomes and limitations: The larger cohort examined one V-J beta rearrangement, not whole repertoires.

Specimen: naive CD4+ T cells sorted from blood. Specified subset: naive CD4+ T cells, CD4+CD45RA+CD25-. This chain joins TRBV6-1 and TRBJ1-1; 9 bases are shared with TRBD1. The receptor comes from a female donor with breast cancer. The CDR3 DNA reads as TGTGCCAGGCCGGACAGGGGAGATATGAACACTGAAGCTTTCGTT. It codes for CARPDRGDMNTEAFV.